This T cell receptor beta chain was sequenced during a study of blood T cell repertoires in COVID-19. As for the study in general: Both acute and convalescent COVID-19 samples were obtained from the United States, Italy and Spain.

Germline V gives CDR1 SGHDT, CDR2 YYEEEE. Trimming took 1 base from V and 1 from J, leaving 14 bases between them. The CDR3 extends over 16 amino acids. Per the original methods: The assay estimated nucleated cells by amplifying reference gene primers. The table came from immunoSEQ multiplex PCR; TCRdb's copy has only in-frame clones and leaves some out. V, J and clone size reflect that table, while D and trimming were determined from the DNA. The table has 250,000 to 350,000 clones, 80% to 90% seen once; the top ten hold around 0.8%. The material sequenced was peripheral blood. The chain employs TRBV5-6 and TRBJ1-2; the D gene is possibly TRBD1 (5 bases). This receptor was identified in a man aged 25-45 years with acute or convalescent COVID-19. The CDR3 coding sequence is TGTGCCAGCAGCTTGTGGGGGGTAAGGATTAACTATGGCTACACCTTC. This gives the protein CASSLWGVRINYGYTF.